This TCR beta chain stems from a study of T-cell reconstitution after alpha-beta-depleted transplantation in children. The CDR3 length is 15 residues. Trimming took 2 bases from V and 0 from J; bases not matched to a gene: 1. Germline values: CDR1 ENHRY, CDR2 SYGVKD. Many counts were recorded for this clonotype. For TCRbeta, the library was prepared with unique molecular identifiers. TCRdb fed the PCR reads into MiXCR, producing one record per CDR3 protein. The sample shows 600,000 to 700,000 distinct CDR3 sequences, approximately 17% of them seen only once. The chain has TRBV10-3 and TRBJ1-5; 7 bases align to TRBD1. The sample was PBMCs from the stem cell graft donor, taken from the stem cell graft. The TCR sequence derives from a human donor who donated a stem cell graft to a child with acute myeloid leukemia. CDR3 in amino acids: CAISEGQDSNQPQHF. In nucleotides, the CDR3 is TGTGCCATCAGTGAGGGACAGGATAGCAATCAGCCCCAGCATTTT.